Each of the 20 T cell receptor beta chains below was sequenced from the same sample in a study of identical twins listed by TCRdb under 2016. Libraries were constructed by 5' RACE. Sequencer: Illumina HiSeq 2000. TCRdb ran its own pipeline on the public reads, namely fastp trimming at Q25 and MiXCR clone calling, and kept in-frame beta chains. One record per CDR3 amino acid sequence lists the most common genes and DNA. This sample holds 690,000 or so distinct CDR3 sequences; approximately 6% were observed only once. The ten most abundant clones make up roughly 1.6% of the sample. Sequenced material: naive T cells sorted from blood. In light of the paper, this sample's cell subset or site label describes: cells isolated with a human naive T-cell isolation kit. The origin of the receptors is a man between 18 and 35 years old in good health.

This clonotype has more than one count but fewer than ten. The chain carries TRBV12-3 or TRBV12-4 and TRBJ1-3; D unresolved. The CDR3 is 11 amino acids. V lost 10 bases, J lost 7 bases, and 11 bases lay in between. The CDR3 coding sequence is TGTGCCACCGAAGAAGCGAACACCATATATTTT. Translating gives CATEEANTIYF.

This clonotype was counted between two and nine times. The chain is built from TRBV30 and TRBJ1-1; TRBD1 is a possible D gene (5 bases). V shed 1 base and J shed 6 bases, with 9 bases lying between them. The V gene's germline CDR1 is GTSNPN and CDR2 SVGIG (reference sequence). The CDR3 sequence is 12 residues long. The CDR3 protein is CAWSGQGSEAFF. The CDR3 region has the DNA TGTGCCTGGAGTGGGCAGGGCTCTGAAGCTTTCTTT.

This clonotype was seen ten or more times. In DNA, the CDR3 is TGCAGTGCTAGAGCCCTAGGGCGGGAGGGAGTTAATGAGCAGTTCTTC. Translation gives CSARALGREGVNEQFF. V usage is TRBV20-1 and J usage is TRBJ2-1, with 9 nucleotides matching TRBD2. Germline CDR1 is DFQATT and CDR2 is SNEGSKA (reference sequence). J gave up 7 bases and V 1 base, and 11 bases lay outside the gene matches. The CDR3 totals 16 residues.

The chain employs TRBV27 and TRBJ1-5; D unresolved. Germline V gene lookup returns CDR1 MNHEY and CDR2 SMNVEV (reference sequence). The CDR3 length is 14 residues. V was pared by 3 bases and J by 0 bases, with 6 bases between. The CDR3 DNA follows: TGTGCCAGCAGTTTGCGGGCTAGCAATCAGCCCCAGCATTTT. Amino acids: CASSLRASNQPQHF.

This clonotype was seen a few times. V and J are TRBV2 and TRBJ2-2; D is unresolved. V was clipped by 9 bases and J by 4 bases, with 12 bases between them. The CDR3 totals 13 residues. Germline V gene data show CDR1 as SNHLY and CDR2 as FYNNEI. The CDR3 DNA reads as TGTGCCAGTACCGGTTATAGCACCGGGGAGCTGTTTTTT. It codes for CASTGYSTGELFF.

This clonotype was detected only a few times. The chain joins TRBV12-3 or TRBV12-4 to TRBJ2-2, with 10 bases fitting TRBD1. This CDR3 is 14 amino acids long. V lost 8 bases to trimming and J lost 7 bases; unmatched junction nucleotides: 7. The CDR3 DNA is TGTGCCAGCGGAGACAGGGGGCAAATCGGGGAGCTGTTTTTT. Amino acids: CASGDRGQIGELFF.

This clonotype was seen many times. CDR3 protein: CATSRDKSANSPLHF. The CDR3 nucleotides are TGTGCCACCAGCAGAGATAAATCAGCCAATTCACCCCTCCACTTT. The chain couples TRBV15 to TRBJ1-6; D not resolved. CDR3 length: 15 amino acids. Germline V gene lookup returns CDR1 LNHNV and CDR2 YYDKDF (reference sequence). The V gene lost 0 bases and the J gene lost 7 bases, with 10 bases spanning the gap.

The genes are TRBV7-9 and TRBJ2-1, with 10 bases that match TRBD1. The germline CDR1 and CDR2 sequences are SEHNR and FQNEAQ (reference sequence). The CDR3 sequence is 15 residues long. V was clipped by 5 bases and J by 6 bases; unmatched bases: 7. CDR3 sequence (DNA): TGTGCCAGCAGCGCCCGGGACAGGGGACTCAATGAGCAGTTCTTC. It encodes CASSARDRGLNEQFF.

The sample holds many counts of this clonotype. The chain couples TRBV5-1 to TRBJ2-7, with a tentative D call TRBD1 (6 bases). CDR1 SGHRS and CDR2 YFSETQ come from the germline V gene. The CDR3 covers 15 residues. V was clipped by 0 bases and J by 2 bases, with 12 bases between them. The CDR3 loop is CASSLETQGPYEQYF. The DNA for the CDR3 is TGCGCCAGCAGCTTGGAAACCCAGGGGCCCTACGAGCAGTACTTC.

This clonotype has at least ten counts. A junction boundary mismatches the germline segment, possibly from a read error. The chain joins TRBV12-3 or TRBV12-4 to TRBJ1-6; the match to TRBD1 covers 7 bases. The CDR3 is made up of 11 amino acids. The CDR3 DNA follows: TGTGCCAGCACCTCCGGGACAGCTCAATCCTTT. It specifies CASTSGTAQSF.

This rearrangement joins TRBV7-2 to TRBJ2-1; 8 nucleotides match TRBD2. Germline V CDR1 and CDR2: SGHTA, FQGNSA. The CDR3 extends over 16 amino acids. Germline trimming cut 1 base from V and 4 bases from J; bases unmatched to any gene: 6. In DNA, the CDR3 is TGTGCCAGCAGCTTAGGTATTACTAGCGGTTACAATGAGCAGTTCTTC. This gives the protein CASSLGITSGYNEQFF. Variable domain in full (rest from reference TRBV7-2 and TRBJ2-1): GAGVSQSPSNKVTEKGKDVELRCDPISGHTALYWYRQSLGQGLEFLIYFQGNSAPDKSGLPSDRFSAERTGGSVSTLTIQRTQQEDSAVYLCASSLGITSGYNEQFFGPGTRLTVL.

This clonotype was seen only a few times. This sequence joins TRBV27 and TRBJ1-2, with D unclear. V lost 7 bases and J 8 bases, leaving 23 bases between the germline ends. Germline CDR1 MNHEY, CDR2 SMNVEV (reference sequence). CDR3 length: 15 amino acids. The CDR3 region is CASTPYGEGRAGYTF. In DNA form, the CDR3 reads TGTGCCAGCACCCCTTATGGGGAGGGTCGGGCAGGCTACACCTTC.

There are many counts of this clonotype. The chain is built from TRBV10-3 and TRBJ2-2; 9 nucleotides match TRBD1. The CDR3 has 14 residues. Trimming at V came to 6 bases and at J to 5 bases, leaving 4 bases not matched to a gene. CDR1 and CDR2 (germline): ENHRY, SYGVKD. This CDR3 reads CAISGQGQTGELFF. Here the CDR3 DNA reads TGTGCCATCAGCGGACAGGGGCAGACCGGGGAGCTGTTTTTT.

The CDR3, as DNA: TGTGCCAGCAGCCCCCAGGGGGCAATAGAGCAGTACTTC. Protein product: CASSPQGAIEQYF. V is TRBV7-3 and J is TRBJ2-7, with TRBD1 matching over 8 bases. The CDR3 spans 13 residues. Trimming removed 5 bases from V and 7 bases from J; junction bases left unmatched: 7. Germline V CDR1 and CDR2: SGHTA, FQGTGA.

The rearrangement joins TRBV5-6 to TRBJ2-5, with D tentatively TRBD1 (5 bases). Trimming shortened V by 6 bases and J by 2 bases, and 14 bases separated the two germline ends. CDR1 SGHDT and CDR2 YYEEEE come from the germline V gene. This CDR3 spans 14 amino acids. The CDR3 spells CASNDEGVQETQYF. The CDR3, as DNA: TGTGCCAGCAACGACGAAGGGGTTCAAGAGACCCAGTACTTC.

CDR3 bases: TGCGCCAGCAGTGTTGGGACGGTCTTTGCAACTAATGAAAAACTGTTTTTT. Translating gives CASSVGTVFATNEKLFF. The gene calls are TRBV10-2 and TRBJ1-4; tentative D call: TRBD1 (5 bases). This CDR3 has 17 residues. Germline CDR1 reads WSHSY; CDR2 reads SAAADI. Deletions cut 4 bases from V and 0 bases from J, with 15 bases between.

This clonotype occurred many times. The chain couples TRBV6-5 to TRBJ1-6; D ambiguous. Trimming pared 2 bases from V and 9 bases from J, leaving 11 bases between. CDR1 is MNHEY and CDR2 is SVGAGI in the germline V gene. This CDR3 contains 14 residues. The CDR3 is CASSYEADFSPLHF. CDR3 nucleotide sequence: TGTGCCAGCAGTTACGAGGCGGACTTTTCACCCCTCCACTTT.

The chain joins TRBV27 to TRBJ2-2, with TRBD2 matching over 9 bases. Per germline, CDR1 MNHEY and CDR2 SMNVEV (reference sequence). The CDR3 runs to 18 residues. The ends lost 7 bases at V and 8 bases at J; junction bases unmatched: 20. The CDR3 bases are TGTGCCAGCACAACCGGGACTAGCCGGTTGGGGCTTGTAGGGGAGCTGTTTTTT. It yields the protein CASTTGTSRLGLVGELFF.

V gene TRBV29-1 combines with J gene TRBJ2-2, with D perhaps TRBD1 (5 bases). Deletions cut 6 bases from V and 1 base from J, with 9 bases between. The length of the CDR3 is 13 residues. Germline lookup yields CDR1 SQVTM and CDR2 ANQGSEA. The CDR3 DNA sequence: TGCAGCGTGGACACCCTGAACACCGGGGAGCTGTTTTTT. It is translated as CSVDTLNTGELFF.

This clonotype was detected only a few times. V is TRBV29-1 and J is TRBJ2-3, with D perhaps TRBD2 (5 bases). The CDR3 has 11 amino acids. With 8 bases removed from V and 4 bases from J, the gap between germline ends came to 10 bases. Germline V lookup: CDR1 SQVTM, CDR2 ANQGSEA. The chain's CDR3 is CSPRTSDTQYF. The CDR3 nucleotides are TGCAGCCCGAGGACTTCAGATACGCAGTATTTT.